A selection of T cell receptor beta chains follows, all from one sample in a study of identical twins. TCRdb analysed the 5' RACE reads with MiXCR anew, one entry per CDR3 protein. The profile shows around 250,000 distinct CDR3 sequences, approximately 12% of them singletons. The same sample was also studied in work on yellow fever vaccine responses in identical twins.

Sequenced material: memory (CD45RO+) T cells sorted from blood. Receptors were obtained from a woman aged 18-35 years in good health. Each CDR3 is given with its conserved first and last residue. D genes are given only for firm matches. Not every row has a clone size; where given, it reads once, few, many or a size class.

size	D	J	V	CDR3	DNA
few	TRBD1	TRBJ2-7	TRBV7-6	CASSLGLDRANYEQYF	TGTGCCAGCAGCTTAGGTCTGGACAGGGCAAATTACGAGCAGTACTTC
-	TRBD1	TRBJ2-3	TRBV20-1	CSASIGTGPDTQYF	TGCAGTGCGAGTATAGGGACAGGGCCAGATACGCAGTATTTT
many	-	TRBJ1-6	TRBV25-1	CASSDSRGSSYNSPLHF	TGTGCCAGCAGTGATTCTAGGGGATCATCGTATAATTCACCCCTCCACTTT
few	TRBD1	TRBJ2-2	TRBV6-4	CAASEGADTGELFF	TGTGCCGCAAGCGAGGGGGCAGATACCGGGGAGCTGTTTTTT
many	-	TRBJ2-7	TRBV20-1	CSQAGAPSYEQYF	TGCAGTCAAGCCGGGGCCCCTTCCTACGAGCAGTACTTC
few	TRBD2	TRBJ2-1	TRBV27	CASRPAGDNEQFF	TGTGCCAGCAGGCCAGCGGGAGATAATGAGCAGTTCTTC
few	TRBD2	TRBJ2-1	TRBV7-9	CASSLEAGGVEQFF	TGTGCCAGCAGCTTAGAGGCGGGAGGGGTCGAGCAGTTCTTC
many	TRBD2	TRBJ2-1	TRBV5-1	CASSLAGGPNEQFF	TGTGCCAGCAGTTTGGCGGGAGGGCCGAATGAGCAGTTCTTC
-	TRBD2	TRBJ2-1	TRBV20-1	CSARDPLAGYNEQFF	TGCAGTGCTAGAGATCCACTAGCGGGGTACAATGAGCAGTTCTTC
few	TRBD2	TRBJ2-7	TRBV5-1	CASSPRVAGGPTEQYF	TGCGCCAGCAGCCCCCGCGTAGCGGGAGGGCCGACCGAGCAGTACTTC
-	-	TRBJ1-4	TRBV6-2/TRBV6-3	CASSYSDPTATNEKLFF	TGTGCCAGCAGTTACTCGGACCCGACCGCAACTAATGAAAAACTGTTTTTT
-	-	TRBJ2-5	TRBV3-1	CASSQDLARQETQYF	TGTGCCAGCAGCCAAGATCTAGCACGGCAAGAGACCCAGTACTTC
few	TRBD2	TRBJ2-7	TRBV6-2/TRBV6-3	CASSYQLWDPKTSGRSEQYF	TGTGCCAGCAGTTACCAGCTCTGGGACCCTAAGACTAGCGGGAGGAGCGAGCAGTACTTC
few	TRBD2	TRBJ2-1	TRBV4-3	CASSQQLAGAPNEQFF	TGCGCCAGCAGCCAACAACTAGCGGGGGCTCCCAATGAGCAGTTCTTC
few	TRBD2	TRBJ2-7	TRBV5-5	CASSWEGLVSYEQYF	TGTGCCAGCAGCTGGGAGGGACTAGTGAGCTACGAGCAGTACTTC
few	TRBD1	TRBJ2-7	TRBV10-3	CAISDPDRAYEQYF	TGTGCCATCAGTGATCCCGACAGGGCCTACGAGCAGTACTTC
few	-	TRBJ1-5	TRBV28	CASSLGIGQPQHF	TGTGCCAGCAGTTTAGGGATCGGTCAGCCCCAGCATTTT
-	-	TRBJ1-5	TRBV6-2/TRBV6-3	CASSSRNQPQHF	TGTGCCAGCAGTTCTCGTAATCAGCCCCAGCATTTT
few	TRBD1	TRBJ2-2	TRBV7-3	CASTPTGGTGELFF	TGTGCCAGCACCCCAACAGGGGGCACCGGGGAGCTGTTTTTT
-	-	TRBJ2-1	TRBV7-2	CASSLRRQGGTFGEQFF	TGTGCCAGCAGCTTAAGGCGTCAGGGGGGGACGTTCGGTGAGCAGTTCTTC
-	TRBD1	TRBJ2-7	TRBV29-1	CSVTQGFSYEQYF	TGCAGCGTGACACAGGGGTTCTCCTACGAGCAGTACTTC
many	-	TRBJ2-2	TRBV5-1	CASSSEQFGQKNTGELFF	TGCGCCAGCAGCTCTGAGCAATTTGGACAGAAGAACACCGGGGAGCTGTTTTTT
-	-	TRBJ2-1	TRBV11-1	CASSLPRKQGTKDNEQFF	TGTGCCAGCAGCTTGCCTCGGAAACAGGGGACTAAAGACAATGAGCAGTTCTTC
few	TRBD2	TRBJ2-2	TRBV11-2	CASSLKSSGRAGELFF	TGTGCCAGCAGCTTAAAATCTAGCGGGAGGGCCGGGGAGCTGTTTTTT